This T cell receptor (beta chain) is drawn from a study of blood T cell repertoires in COVID-19. Background on the study: Whether acute or convalescent, the COVID-19 samples came from the United States, Italy and Spain.

V dropped 0 bases and J dropped 6; count of bases not matched to a gene: 11. This CDR3 has 17 amino acids. CDR1 is MNHEY and CDR2 is SMNVEV in the germline V gene (reference sequence). TCRdb's table, derived via immunoSEQ multiplex PCR, lists solely in-frame clones and lacks some. The table lists some 70,000 clones, approximately 88% of them singletons. This clonotype was obtained from a woman aged 65 to 85 with acute or convalescent COVID-19. The source material was peripheral blood. The gene calls are TRBV27 and TRBJ2-3, with 8 bases identical to TRBD2. The CDR3 is CASSLSRPGGPTDTQYF. DNA of the CDR3: TGTGCCAGCAGTTTATCCCGACCGGGAGGGCCCACGGATACGCAGTATTTT.